These 6 T cell receptor beta chains came from one sample sequenced in a study of graft-versus-host responses after intestinal transplantation. Only in-frame clones appear in the TCRdb table, and some are missing; sequencing was by immunoSEQ multiplex PCR. The table shows 85,000 to 100,000 clones, with about 91% occurring only once. The antigens these receptors bind are not known. The source material was unstimulated CD4+ T cells sorted from spleen or lymph node cells, sampled before transplant. The receptors were sampled from a human donor who was the organ donor for an intestinal transplant.

The rearrangement joins TRBV6-5 to TRBJ2-3; no definite D call. V gave up 2 bases and J gave up 0 bases, with 3 bases separating them. Per germline, CDR1 MNHEY and CDR2 SVGAGI. The CDR3 covers 13 residues. The CDR3 DNA reads TGTGCCAGCAGTTACCGGAGCACAGATACGCAGTATTTT. Its protein is CASSYRSTDTQYF.

This chain connects TRBV6-1 to TRBJ2-1; perhaps TRBD2 as D (6 bases). The CDR3 consists of 13 residues. Germline CDR1 is MNHNS and CDR2 is SASEGT. V was trimmed by 0 bases and J by 14 bases, leaving 14 bases between them. The CDR3 DNA is TGTGCCAGCAGTGAAGCCCCCGGGGGAGCGAAGTTCTTC. Its protein product is CASSEAPGGAKFF.

J is TRBJ1-3 and V is TRBV19, with TRBD1 matching 7 bases. Germline V gene sequence: CDR1 LNHDA, CDR2 SQIVND (reference sequence). The CDR3 is 18 amino acids. Trimming cost V 4 bases and J 0 bases; bases outside gene matches: 12. In nucleotides, the CDR3 is TGTGCCAGTAGTACGCCGGGACAGAATTATCTCTCTGGAAACACCATATATTTT. Translated: CASSTPGQNYLSGNTIYF.

J is TRBJ1-2 and V is TRBV6-5; TRBD1 might be the D (5 bases). Germline lookup yields CDR1 MNHEY and CDR2 SVGAGI. Trimming cost V 3 bases and J 8 bases, with 13 bases left between them. The CDR3 consists of 13 residues. CDR3 nucleotides: TGTGCCAGCAGTTATTTCGTGGGGCGCGGCTACACCTTC. Protein: CASSYFVGRGYTF.

J is TRBJ2-1 and V is TRBV27, with 12 bases matching TRBD2. V was pared by 9 bases and J by 7 bases, with 16 bases of the junction left unmatched. This CDR3 contains 17 residues. CDR1 and CDR2 (germline): MNHEY, SMNVEV (reference sequence). The CDR3 sequence: CASTTPRLAGVSNEQFF. The CDR3 DNA follows: TGTGCCAGTACAACTCCCCGACTAGCGGGAGTATCGAATGAGCAGTTCTTC.

V usage is TRBV28 and J usage is TRBJ1-1; the D gene is possibly TRBD1 (6 bases). V shed 3 bases and J shed 2 bases, with 10 bases lying between them. Germline values: CDR1 MDHEN, CDR2 SYDVKM. The CDR3 consists of 14 residues. CDR3 residues: CASSLRQVNTEAFF. The DNA for the CDR3 is TGTGCCAGCAGTTTGAGACAGGTAAACACTGAAGCTTTCTTT. Using reference TRBV28 and TRBJ1-1 for the parts outside the CDR3, the full variable domain is DVKVTQSSRYLVKRTGEKVFLECVQDMDHENMFWYRQDPGLGLRLIYFSYDVKMKEKGDIPEGYSVSREKKERFSLILESASTNQTSMYLCASSLRQVNTEAFFGQGTRLTVV.